This TCR beta chain stems from a study of shared clonotypes between healthy human individuals. From germline, CDR1 is PRHDT and CDR2 FYEKMQ (reference sequence). The CDR3 consists of 16 residues. The V and J ends lost 4 bases and 2 bases, in that order; junction bases with no gene match: 8. The table came from immunoSEQ multiplex PCR; TCRdb's copy has only in-frame clones and leaves some out. The table records a few million clones, 80% to 95% of them present only once. It was CD45RO-negative cells, positively selected for CCR7, that made up naive CD8 cells, with terminally differentiated effector memory CD45RA+ cells excluded. Those who donated were healthy HIV-negative adults, with no recent acute infections or vaccinations reported.

Material: naive CD8+ T cells from PBMCs. The chain is built from TRBV13 and TRBJ2-7, with 10 nucleotides matching TRBD2. This sequence originates from a man in his late teens or twenties in good health. Some clones in this sample may be carry-over from other donors' samples. This chain's CDR3 is CASSSWTSGPPYEQYF. The CDR3 nucleotides are TGTGCCAGCAGCTCCTGGACTAGCGGCCCTCCCTACGAGCAGTACTTC.